Presented here are 30 T cell receptor beta chains from one specimen sequenced in a study of blood T cells in healthy people across ages (dated by TCRdb to the mid-2010s). The library was produced with 5' RACE. The instrument given in TCRdb is Illumina HiSeq 2500. A second PCR of roughly 7 to 11 cycles was performed with a sample-barcoded 5' primer and a J-beta primer mix. In-frame beta chains were kept once TCRdb had trimmed the public reads at Q25 with fastp and called clones with MiXCR. Duplicate CDR3 protein sequences are folded into a single record with the most common DNA and genes. In this sample the table shows more than 500,000 distinct CDR3 sequences, 27% of which occur a single time. Of the sample, around 18% is held by the ten largest clones. The sample consisted of blood. The receptors were gathered from a woman in her 70s in good health.

This clonotype appeared a few times. This chain links TRBV7-2 with TRBJ2-1; 12 positions match TRBD2. The junction had 16 bases not matched to a gene; V was cut back by 2 bases and J by 8 bases. CDR1 is SGHTA and CDR2 is FQGNSA in the germline V gene. The CDR3 has 19 residues. The DNA for the CDR3 is TGTGCCAGCAGCTTACTAGCGGGGGGGCGTCATTCGGGCGTGGATGAGCAGTTCTTC. It specifies CASSLLAGGRHSGVDEQFF. The entire variable domain, with the rest obtained from reference TRBV7-2 and TRBJ2-1, is as follows: GAGVSQSPSNKVTEKGKDVELRCDPISGHTALYWYRQSLGQGLEFLIYFQGNSAPDKSGLPSDRFSAERTGGSVSTLTIQRTQQEDSAVYLCASSLLAGGRHSGVDEQFFGPGTRLTVL.

Details on this clonotype: A junction boundary mismatches the germline segment, possibly from a read error. The V gene is TRBV7-3, the J gene TRBJ1-6; 9 bases match TRBD1. In germline, CDR1 is SGHTA, CDR2 FQGTGA. The CDR3 extends over 16 amino acids. CDR3 in amino acids: CASSLTGTGSNSPLHF. In nucleotides, the CDR3 is TGTGCCAGCAGCCTAACGGGGACAGGGAGCAATTCACCCCTCCACTTT.

The gene calls are TRBV7-2 and TRBJ1-4; 7 bases line up with TRBD1. Germline V lookup: CDR1 SGHTA, CDR2 FQGNSA. This CDR3 is built from 15 residues. V gave up 5 bases and J gave up 3 bases; unmatched junction bases: 6. CDR3 in amino acids: CASSPRQGPNEKLFF. CDR3 coding DNA: TGTGCCAGCAGCCCCCGACAGGGACCTAATGAAAAACTGTTTTTT.

This clonotype came up a few times. The genes are TRBV5-1 and TRBJ2-3; TRBD2 agrees at 8 bases. J was trimmed by 6 bases and V by 4 bases; bases with no gene match: 4. Germline loops: CDR1 SGHRS, CDR2 YFSETQ. This CDR3 spans 13 amino acids. CDR3 loop: CASSPTGGDTQYF. The CDR3 DNA follows: TGCGCCAGCAGCCCGACGGGGGGGGATACGCAGTATTTT.

This clonotype was picked up a small number of times. The chain uses TRBV11-2 and TRBJ2-1, with TRBD1 matching 11 bases. The better agreement between TRBJ2-5 and the DNA end casts doubt on the J call. CDR1 and CDR2 from the germline V gene are SGHAT and FQNNGV. This CDR3 comprises 15 residues. This CDR3 reads CASSVAGTGGRTQYF. CDR3 in DNA: TGTGCCAGCAGCGTCGCCGGGACAGGGGGAAGGACCCAGTACTTC.

This clonotype was detected only a few times. The chain combines TRBV13 with TRBJ2-5, with D hard to call. The ends were cut back, 4 bases at V and 4 bases at J, with 10 bases in the middle. The germline CDR1 and CDR2 sequences are PRHDT and FYEKMQ (reference sequence). The length of the CDR3 is 13 residues. The CDR3 region is CASSYLQPETQYF. Written as DNA, the CDR3 is TGTGCCAGCAGCTACTTACAGCCAGAGACCCAGTACTTC.

V usage is TRBV18 and J usage is TRBJ2-4, with TRBD1 matching 8 bases. The ends lost 3 bases at V and 8 bases at J; junction bases unmatched: 9. The CDR3 consists of 15 residues. CDR1 is KGHSH and CDR2 is LQKENI in the germline V gene. The CDR3, as DNA: TGTGCCAGCTCACCCGGGACAGGCAGTTTGGACATTCAGTACTTC. Translated, it gives CASSPGTGSLDIQYF.

J is TRBJ2-3 and V is TRBV12-3 or TRBV12-4, with TRBD2 matching over 8 bases. The J segment lost 1 base and the V segment lost 6 bases, leaving 3 bases of the junction unmatched. This CDR3 comprises 14 residues. CDR3 bases: TGTGCCAGCAGCCGGGGGGGCCGCACAGATACGCAGTATTTT. Protein: CASSRGGRTDTQYF.

This clonotype was counted only a few times. V is TRBV7-9 and J is TRBJ2-1; no definite D call. Germline V gene data show CDR1 as SEHNR and CDR2 as FQNEAQ (reference sequence). The CDR3 runs 15 residues. V lost 4 bases and J 3 bases, leaving 13 bases between the germline ends. CDR3 residues: CASSSYPPLYNEQFF. As DNA, the CDR3 is TGTGCCAGCAGCTCATATCCCCCCCTCTACAATGAGCAGTTCTTC.

V is TRBV5-8 and J is TRBJ1-5, with 8 nucleotides matching TRBD1. The V and J ends lost 5 bases and 0 bases, in that order; junction bases with no gene match: 4. This CDR3 contains 15 residues. In germline, CDR1 is SGHTS, CDR2 YDEGEE. The CDR3: CASRWTGNSNQPQHF. The CDR3 bases are TGTGCCAGCAGATGGACAGGGAATAGCAATCAGCCCCAGCATTTT.

This clonotype was seen a handful of times. The chain links TRBV20-1 to TRBJ2-3, with D perhaps TRBD2 (6 bases). The CDR3 length is 13 residues. The V end lost 6 bases, the J end lost 1 base, and 11 bases lay between the germline ends. Germline V gene data show CDR1 as DFQATT and CDR2 as SNEGSKA (reference sequence). The CDR3 region has the DNA TGCAGTGCCCGACTAGGAGGCACAGATACGCAGTATTTT. Protein product: CSARLGGTDTQYF.

This clonotype occurred a few times. The CDR3 loop reads CASSQGRDTEAFF. The CDR3 region has the DNA TGTGCCAGCAGCCAGGGGAGGGACACTGAAGCTTTCTTT. This chain connects TRBV3-1 to TRBJ1-1; no clear D gene. The CDR3 runs to 13 residues. V lost 3 bases and J lost 3, with 8 bases in between. CDR1 is LGHDT, CDR2 YNNKEL, per germline (reference sequence).

The chain combines TRBV9 with TRBJ2-2; 7 bases align to TRBD1. V was clipped by 4 bases and J by 0 bases; unmatched bases: 9. The CDR3 is 17 amino acids. The germline V gene encodes CDR1 SGDLS and CDR2 YYNGEE. CDR3 sequence (DNA): TGTGCCAGCAGCCCCTCGGGGCAGGGGGCGAACACCGGGGAGCTGTTTTTT. Its translation: CASSPSGQGANTGELFF.

The V gene is TRBV3-1, the J gene TRBJ1-4, with D possibly being TRBD1 (6 bases). The V gene lost 1 base and the J gene lost 8 bases, with 20 bases spanning the gap. Per germline, CDR1 LGHDT and CDR2 YNNKEL (reference sequence). This CDR3 has 17 amino acids. The CDR3 protein is CASSQGDRWGAGEKLFF. The CDR3 DNA reads TGTGCCAGCAGCCAAGGAGACCGGTGGGGGGCTGGGGAAAAACTGTTTTTT. Full variable domain (remainder filled in from reference TRBV3-1 and TRBJ1-4): DTAVSQTPKYLVTQMGNDKSIKCEQNLGHDTMYWYKQDSKKFLKIMFSYNNKELIINETVPNRFSPKSPDKAHLNLHINSLELGDSAVYFCASSQGDRWGAGEKLFFGSGTQLSVL.

This clonotype came up a few times. The chain carries TRBV29-1 and TRBJ2-1, with D uncertain. From germline, CDR1 is SQVTM and CDR2 ANQGSEA. Trimming took off 4 bases at V and 6 bases at J, with 10 bases between the two ends. The CDR3 loop spans 12 amino acids. CDR3 loop: CSVGVRANEQFF. Here the CDR3 DNA reads TGCAGCGTTGGAGTCAGAGCCAATGAGCAGTTCTTC.

The J gene is TRBJ1-2, the V gene TRBV28; TRBD1 aligns across 7 bases. The V gene's germline CDR1 is MDHEN and CDR2 SYDVKM. V dropped 6 bases and J dropped 4; count of bases not matched to a gene: 8. The CDR3 consists of 14 residues. CDR3: CASSRQGVSYGYTF. As DNA, the CDR3 is TGTGCCAGCAGCCGACAGGGTGTCAGCTATGGCTACACCTTC.

This clonotype appeared a few times. The chain couples TRBV7-3 to TRBJ2-1; a weak D match, TRBD2 (5 bases). The CDR3 length is 16 residues. Trimming stripped 0 bases from V and 0 bases from J, with 9 bases between. Germline loops: CDR1 SGHTA, CDR2 FQGTGA. In DNA, the CDR3 is TGTGCCAGCAGCTTAACCGGGATGAGCTCCTACAATGAGCAGTTCTTC. Translating gives CASSLTGMSSYNEQFF.

This rearrangement joins TRBV25-1 to TRBJ2-3, with D perhaps matching TRBD2 (5 bases). The germline CDR1 and CDR2 sequences are MGHDK and SYGVNS. V shed 4 bases and J shed 5 bases, with 16 bases lying between them. The CDR3 has 15 residues. The CDR3, as DNA: TGTGCCAGCAGTGCCCAGCGGACTCCGGGAGATACGCAGTATTTT. The encoded protein is CASSAQRTPGDTQYF.

On this clonotype: At one end the junction does not follow the germline gene, possibly because of a read error. This chain links TRBV5-1 with TRBJ1-2; 9 bases are shared with TRBD1. This CDR3 is built from 14 residues. Germline CDR1 and CDR2: SGHRS and YFSETQ. CDR3 coding DNA: TGCGCCAGCAGCCTGGGACAGGGTACATTCGGCTGCACCTTC. It specifies CASSLGQGTFGCTF.

V is TRBV15 and J is TRBJ1-2; D perhaps matches TRBD1 (6 bases). V was trimmed by 1 base and J by 8 bases, leaving 14 bases between them. This CDR3 is built from 14 residues. Germline values: CDR1 LNHNV, CDR2 YYDKDF (reference sequence). In nucleotides, the CDR3 is TGTGCCACCAGCAGAGGGGGGGGGCGGAACGGCTACACCTTC. Translated: CATSRGGGRNGYTF. The variable domain in full, with the rest retrieved from reference TRBV15 and TRBJ1-2, is DAMVIQNPRYQVTQFGKPVTLSCSQTLNHNVMYWYQQKSSQAPKLLFHYYDKDFNNEADTPDNFQSRRPNTSFCFLDIRSPGLGDTAMYLCATSRGGGRNGYTFGSGTRLTVV.

This clonotype was counted a few times. This chain uses TRBV3-1 with TRBJ1-2; 7 positions agree with TRBD1. CDR3 length equals 19 residues. After removal of 1 base from V and 4 bases from J, the junction contained 18 bases not matched to a gene. CDR1 is LGHDT, CDR2 YNNKEL, per germline (reference sequence). DNA for the CDR3: TGTGCCAGCAGCCAAGTTTATGGGGGACCTGACAGGGTGAGCTATGGCTACACCTTC. Protein product: CASSQVYGGPDRVSYGYTF. The full variable domain, in which reference TRBV3-1 and TRBJ1-2 provide the parts outside the CDR3, is DTAVSQTPKYLVTQMGNDKSIKCEQNLGHDTMYWYKQDSKKFLKIMFSYNNKELIINETVPNRFSPKSPDKAHLNLHINSLELGDSAVYFCASSQVYGGPDRVSYGYTFGSGTRLTVV.

This chain connects TRBV7-2 to TRBJ1-2; unclear D gene. Germline V gives CDR1 SGHTA, CDR2 FQGNSA. This CDR3 region has 14 residues. Between the trimmed V and J ends, which lost 1 base and 7 bases, there was a span of 13 bases. CDR3 residues: CASSLVPDPSGYTF. Here the CDR3 DNA reads TGTGCCAGCAGCTTAGTTCCGGATCCGAGTGGCTACACCTTC.

The V and J genes are TRBV5-1 and TRBJ2-4; TRBD2 aligns across 11 bases. The CDR3 runs 16 residues. Germline V gene sequence: CDR1 SGHRS, CDR2 YFSETQ. J gave up 1 base and V 4 bases, and 4 bases lay outside the gene matches. CDR3 in DNA: TGCGCCAGCAGCCAGACTAGCGGGACGGCCAAAAACATTCAGTACTTC. Its protein is CASSQTSGTAKNIQYF.

The gene calls are TRBV20-1 and TRBJ2-3; D gene uncertain. Trimming cost V 0 bases and J 5 bases, with 12 bases left between them. The CDR3 length is 14 residues. Germline V lookup: CDR1 DFQATT, CDR2 SNEGSKA (reference sequence). CDR3: CSARDGVYGDTQYF. CDR3 coding DNA: TGCAGTGCTAGAGATGGAGTCTATGGAGATACGCAGTATTTT.

This clonotype was counted between two and nine times. The chain couples TRBV7-2 to TRBJ2-1; D perhaps matches TRBD2 (6 bases). CDR1 and CDR2 from the germline V gene are SGHTA and FQGNSA. CDR3 size: 16 residues. V lost 6 bases to trimming and J lost 0 bases, with 15 bases between them. CDR3 coding DNA: TGTGCCAGCAGTTTCACGCGGGGTAGCTCCTACAATGAGCAGTTCTTC. Residues: CASSFTRGSSYNEQFF. The full variable domain, with the rest looked up from reference TRBV7-2 and TRBJ2-1, is GAGVSQSPSNKVTEKGKDVELRCDPISGHTALYWYRQSLGQGLEFLIYFQGNSAPDKSGLPSDRFSAERTGGSVSTLTIQRTQQEDSAVYLCASSFTRGSSYNEQFFGPGTRLTVL.

V is TRBV24-1 and J is TRBJ2-3; D possibly corresponds to TRBD2 (6 bases). The CDR3 loop spans 14 amino acids. The germline V gene encodes CDR1 KGHDR and CDR2 SFDVKD. Trimming pared 5 bases from V and 2 bases from J, leaving 10 bases between. The CDR3 bases are TGTGCCACCAGTGTTGGAGGGAACACAGATACGCAGTATTTT. Translation gives CATSVGGNTDTQYF.

V is TRBV12-3 or TRBV12-4 and J is TRBJ2-1; D possibly corresponds to TRBD1 (6 bases). The CDR3 sequence is 18 residues long. Trimming shortened V by 3 bases and J by 8 bases, and 26 bases separated the two germline ends. CDR3 protein: CASSFQIYQAGEQDEQFF. The DNA for the CDR3 is TGTGCCAGCAGTTTTCAAATATACCAGGCAGGGGAGCAGGATGAGCAGTTCTTC.

This clonotype was observed a few times. The gene calls are TRBV7-2 and TRBJ2-6; D is perhaps TRBD1 (6 bases). Germline V gene data show CDR1 as SGHTA and CDR2 as FQGNSA. The CDR3 spans 17 residues. V lost 1 base to trimming and J lost 0 bases, with 10 bases between them. The CDR3, as DNA: TGTGCCAGCAGCTTAGTGGGACAAGGCTCTGGGGCCAACGTCCTGACTTTC. It codes for CASSLVGQGSGANVLTF.

This clonotype has only a few counts. V usage is TRBV12-5 and J usage is TRBJ2-5; D remains unclear. Matching the DNA end better, TRBJ2-1 makes the J call doubtful. This CDR3 comprises 12 residues. CDR1 and CDR2 (germline): LGHNT, FRNRAP. The CDR3 nucleotides are TGTGCTAGTGGTTTGGTTTTTGGTGAGCAGTTCTTC. Translated: CASGLVFGEQFF.

The chain is built from TRBV3-1 and TRBJ2-5; the D is unclear. Deletions cut 0 bases from V and 3 bases from J, with 8 bases between. This CDR3 spans 14 amino acids. In germline, CDR1 is LGHDT, CDR2 YNNKEL (reference sequence). The CDR3 reads CASSQETRKETQYF. Written as DNA, the CDR3 is TGTGCCAGCAGCCAAGAGACCCGGAAAGAGACCCAGTACTTC.